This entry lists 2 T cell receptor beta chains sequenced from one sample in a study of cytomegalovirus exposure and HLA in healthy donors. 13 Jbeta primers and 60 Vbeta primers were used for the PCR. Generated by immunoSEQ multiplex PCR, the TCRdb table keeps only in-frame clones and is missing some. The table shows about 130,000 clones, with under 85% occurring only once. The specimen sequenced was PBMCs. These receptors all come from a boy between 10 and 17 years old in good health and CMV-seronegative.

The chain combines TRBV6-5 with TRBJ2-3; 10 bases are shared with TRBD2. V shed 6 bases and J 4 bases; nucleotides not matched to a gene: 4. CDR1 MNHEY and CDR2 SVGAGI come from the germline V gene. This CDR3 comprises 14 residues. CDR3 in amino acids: CASSVSGGADTQYF. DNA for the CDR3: TGTGCCAGCAGCGTGAGCGGGGGGGCAGATACGCAGTATTTT.

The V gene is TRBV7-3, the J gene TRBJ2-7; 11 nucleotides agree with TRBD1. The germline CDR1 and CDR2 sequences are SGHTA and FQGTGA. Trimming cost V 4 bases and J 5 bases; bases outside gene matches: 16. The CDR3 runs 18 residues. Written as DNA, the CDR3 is TGTGCCAGCAGCTCCAACCCCAATCGGGACAGGGGGAAAAACGAGCAGTACTTC. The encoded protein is CASSSNPNRDRGKNEQYF.